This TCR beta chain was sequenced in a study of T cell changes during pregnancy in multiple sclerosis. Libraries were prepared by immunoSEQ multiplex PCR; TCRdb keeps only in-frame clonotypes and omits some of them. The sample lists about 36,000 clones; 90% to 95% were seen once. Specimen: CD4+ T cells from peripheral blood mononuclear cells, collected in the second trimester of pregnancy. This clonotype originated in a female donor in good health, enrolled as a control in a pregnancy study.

The CDR3 nucleotides read TGCGCCAGCAGCTTGGGCCGGGGTTCTTCACTCTCTGGGGCCAACGTCCTGACTTTC. Translating it yields CASSLGRGSSLSGANVLTF. The chain has TRBV5-1 and TRBJ2-6; possibly TRBD2 for D (5 bases). V was trimmed by 0 bases and J by 0 bases, leaving 16 bases between them. The CDR3 runs to 19 residues. CDR1 is SGHRS, CDR2 YFSETQ, per germline.